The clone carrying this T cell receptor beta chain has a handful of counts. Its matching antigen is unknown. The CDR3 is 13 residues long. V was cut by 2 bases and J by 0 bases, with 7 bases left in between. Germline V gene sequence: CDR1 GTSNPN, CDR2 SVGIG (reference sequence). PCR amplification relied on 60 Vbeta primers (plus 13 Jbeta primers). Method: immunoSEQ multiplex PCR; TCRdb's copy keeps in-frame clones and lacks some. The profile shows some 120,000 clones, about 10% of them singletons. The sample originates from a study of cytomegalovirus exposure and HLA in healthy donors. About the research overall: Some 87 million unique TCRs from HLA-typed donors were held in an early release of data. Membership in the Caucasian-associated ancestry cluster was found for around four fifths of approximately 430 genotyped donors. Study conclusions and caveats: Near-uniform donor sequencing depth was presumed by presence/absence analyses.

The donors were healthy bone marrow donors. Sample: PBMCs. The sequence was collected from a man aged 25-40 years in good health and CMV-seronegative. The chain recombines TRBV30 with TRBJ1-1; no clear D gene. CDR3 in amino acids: CAWSRVMNTEAFF. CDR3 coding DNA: TGTGCCTGGAGTCGGGTTATGAACACTGAAGCTTTCTTT.